This TCR beta chain was recovered during a study of blood T cell repertoires in COVID-19. Study-wide background: Donors in the United States, Italy and Spain gave samples during acute or convalescent COVID-19. Sample material is recorded as cDNA or gDNA derived from T cells, B-cell-depleted T cells, or PBMCs.

This CDR3 has 14 amino acids. The trim removed 4 bases at V and 4 bases at J, leaving 4 bases unmatched. Germline-derived CDR1 and CDR2 are SGHRS and YFSETQ. Source study methods: Scientists estimated how many nucleated cells there were by amplifying reference gene primers. The assay was immunoSEQ multiplex PCR, and TCRdb's table has in-frame clones only and misses some. V, J and clone size reflect that table, while D and trimming were determined from the DNA. The sample yields roughly 21,000 clones, roughly 80% seen once. The chain uses TRBV5-1 and TRBJ1-4, with TRBD1 matching 7 bases. Sequencing used peripheral blood. The source is a human donor in a cohort sampled during active COVID-19. The CDR3 is CASSVDRVNEKLFF. Written as DNA, the CDR3 is TGCGCCAGCAGCGTAGACAGGGTTAATGAAAAACTGTTTTTT.